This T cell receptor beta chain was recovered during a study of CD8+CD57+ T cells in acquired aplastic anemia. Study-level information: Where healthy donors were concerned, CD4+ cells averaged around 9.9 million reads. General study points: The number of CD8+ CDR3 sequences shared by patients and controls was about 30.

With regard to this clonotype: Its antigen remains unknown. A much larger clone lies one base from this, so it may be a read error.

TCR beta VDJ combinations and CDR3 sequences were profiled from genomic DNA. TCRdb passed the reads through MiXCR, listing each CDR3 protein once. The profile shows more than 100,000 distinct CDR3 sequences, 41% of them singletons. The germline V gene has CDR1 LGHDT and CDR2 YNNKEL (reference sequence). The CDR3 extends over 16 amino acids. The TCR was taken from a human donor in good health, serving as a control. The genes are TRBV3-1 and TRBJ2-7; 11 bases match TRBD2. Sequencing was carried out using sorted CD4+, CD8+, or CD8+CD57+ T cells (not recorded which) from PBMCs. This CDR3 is CASSQGLLAGVRERYF. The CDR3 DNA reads TGTGCCAGCAGCCAAGGTCTACTAGCGGGAGTTCGCGAGCGGTACTTC.